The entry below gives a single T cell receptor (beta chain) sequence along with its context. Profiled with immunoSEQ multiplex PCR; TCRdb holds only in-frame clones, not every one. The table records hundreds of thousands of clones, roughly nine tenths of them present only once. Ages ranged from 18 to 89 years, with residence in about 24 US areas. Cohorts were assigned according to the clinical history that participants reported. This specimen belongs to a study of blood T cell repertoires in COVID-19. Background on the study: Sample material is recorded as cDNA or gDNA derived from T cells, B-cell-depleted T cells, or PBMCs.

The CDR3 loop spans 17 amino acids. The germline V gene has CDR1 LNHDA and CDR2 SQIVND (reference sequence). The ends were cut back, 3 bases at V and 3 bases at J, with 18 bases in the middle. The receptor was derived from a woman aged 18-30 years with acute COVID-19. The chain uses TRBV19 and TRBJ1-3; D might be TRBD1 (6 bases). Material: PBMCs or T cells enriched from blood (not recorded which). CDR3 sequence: CASSISPDRIHGNTIYF. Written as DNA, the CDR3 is TGTGCCAGTAGTATTTCCCCCGACAGGATACATGGAAACACCATATATTTT.